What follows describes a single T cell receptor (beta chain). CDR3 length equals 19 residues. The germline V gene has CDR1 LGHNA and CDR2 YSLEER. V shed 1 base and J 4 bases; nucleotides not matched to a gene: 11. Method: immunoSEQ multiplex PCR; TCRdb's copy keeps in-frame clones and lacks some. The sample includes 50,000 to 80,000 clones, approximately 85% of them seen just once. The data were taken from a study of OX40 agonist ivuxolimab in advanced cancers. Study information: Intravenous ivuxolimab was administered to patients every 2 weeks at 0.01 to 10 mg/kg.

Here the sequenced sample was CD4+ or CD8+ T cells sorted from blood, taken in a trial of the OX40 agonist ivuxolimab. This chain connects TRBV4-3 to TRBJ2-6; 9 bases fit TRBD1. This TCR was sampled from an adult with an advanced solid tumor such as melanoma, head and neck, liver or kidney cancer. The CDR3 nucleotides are TGCGCCAGCAGCCAAGGATTCCTACAGGGGGCGGGCGGGGCCAACGTCCTGACTTTC. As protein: CASSQGFLQGAGGANVLTF.